The entry that follows covers one T cell receptor beta chain sequence. No antigen is known for it. Trimming left V 2 bases short and J 6 bases short, with 14 bases between. Germline-derived CDR1 and CDR2 are SNHLY and FYNNEI. The CDR3 covers 15 residues. This entry comes from a study of post-analysis software for immune sequencing data. Study in general: Secondary progressive, relapsing-remitting and progressive-relapsing multiple sclerosis were among the included disease courses. Study-wide results and caveats: Diversity measured as normalized Chao1 was significantly lower in multiple sclerosis patients than in controls. Relative to controls, patients had five TRBV segments at higher frequency, with TRBV5-6, TRBV5-1 and TRBV20-1 among these.

Each TCR beta cDNA library carried unique molecular identifiers. TCRdb reprocessed the PCR reads with MiXCR, giving one entry per CDR3 protein. The table has about 770,000 distinct CDR3 sequences, approximately 44% seen once; the top ten hold just under 5%. The chain uses TRBV2 and TRBJ2-4; D is undetermined. The TCR comes from a girl under 18 with multiple sclerosis. Specimen: blood. CDR3 in DNA: TGTGCCAGCAGTGAATTGACCCCAGTCGGAAACATTCAGTACTTC. It yields the protein CASSELTPVGNIQYF.